These 27 T cell receptor beta chains share one sample of origin, sequenced in a study of blood T cell repertoires in COVID-19. Clones were sequenced by immunoSEQ multiplex PCR, and TCRdb holds only the in-frame ones, with some missing. Of around 230,000 clones listed, 70% to 90% are singletons. Sequencing input: PBMCs or T cells enriched from blood (not recorded which). All receptors derive from a woman between 40 and 55 years old with acute COVID-19.

The V and J genes are TRBV5-1 and TRBJ1-1; 12 bases map to TRBD1. Germline V CDR1 and CDR2: SGHRS, YFSETQ. V lost 4 bases to trimming and J lost 1 base; unmatched junction nucleotides: 14. The CDR3 sequence is 19 residues long. The CDR3 reads CASSGTIPGQGAGNTEAFF. CDR3 coding DNA: TGCGCCAGCAGCGGAACAATCCCGGGACAGGGGGCAGGGAACACTGAAGCTTTCTTT.

The rearrangement uses TRBV6-5 and TRBJ2-1; 9 nucleotides line up with TRBD1. CDR1 MNHEY and CDR2 SVGAGI come from the germline V gene. The J segment lost 2 bases and the V segment lost 7 bases, leaving 3 bases of the junction unmatched. The CDR3 has 14 residues. The CDR3 nucleotides read TGTGCCAGCACCCGACAGGGGGCCTACAATGAGCAGTTCTTC. It is translated as CASTRQGAYNEQFF.

Written as DNA, the CDR3 is TGTGCTAGTGGTTTGAGGGGAGGGGCGTTCATCACTGAAGCTTTCTTT. As protein: CASGLRGGAFITEAFF. The chain joins TRBV12-5 to TRBJ1-1; possibly TRBD1 for D (5 bases). Germline V lookup: CDR1 LGHNT, CDR2 FRNRAP. The CDR3 length is 16 residues. The V and J ends lost 2 bases and 4 bases respectively, with 17 bases between them.

The rearrangement uses TRBV5-1 and TRBJ2-5; D is undetermined. Germline V lookup: CDR1 SGHRS, CDR2 YFSETQ. V was trimmed by 0 bases and J by 5 bases, leaving 11 bases between them. The CDR3 length is 14 residues. The CDR3 loop is CASSLDPARETQYF. The CDR3 DNA reads as TGCGCCAGCAGCTTGGATCCTGCACGGGAGACCCAGTACTTC.

This clone came up once. V is TRBV3-1 (or the pseudogene TRBV3-2) and J is TRBJ1-5, with 8 bases matching TRBD1. The germline CDR1 and CDR2 sequences are LGHDT and YNNKEL (reference sequence). V dropped 4 bases and J dropped 0; count of bases not matched to a gene: 14. CDR3 length: 19 amino acids. CDR3 sequence reads: CASSPKVPGGSDSNQPQHF. The CDR3 bases are TGTGCCAGCAGCCCGAAGGTACCAGGGGGCAGTGATAGCAATCAGCCCCAGCATTTT.

The chain joins TRBV29-1 to TRBJ2-3; maybe TRBD2 (6 bases). CDR3 length: 15 residues. V shed 0 bases and J shed 1 base, with 11 bases lying between them. CDR1 and CDR2 from the germline V gene are SQVTM and ANQGSEA. The CDR3 is CSVEDTKRGTDTQYF. CDR3 coding DNA: TGCAGCGTTGAAGATACGAAGCGGGGCACAGATACGCAGTATTTT.

This CDR3 is CASSQSVRGTGENSNQPQHF. CDR3 sequence (DNA): TGCGCCAGCAGTCAATCGGTCCGCGGGACAGGGGAGAATAGCAATCAGCCCCAGCATTTT. V usage is TRBV23-1 and J usage is TRBJ1-5; 10 bases line up with TRBD1. TRBV23-1 qualifies as an ORF whose function is uncertain. There are 20 residues in the CDR3. V was pared by 0 bases and J by 0 bases, with 11 bases of the junction left unmatched.

This chain uses TRBV5-4 with TRBJ2-3; the match to TRBD2 covers 7 bases. Trimming at V came to 4 bases and at J to 3 bases, leaving 5 bases not matched to a gene. Germline-derived CDR1 and CDR2 are SGHNT and YYREEE (reference sequence). This CDR3 comprises 14 residues. The CDR3 region has the DNA TGTGCCAGCAGCCAGGGAGGGTCTACAGATACGCAGTATTTT. Encoded protein: CASSQGGSTDTQYF. The entire variable domain, with the rest obtained from reference TRBV5-4 and TRBJ2-3, is as follows: ETGVTQSPTHLIKTRGQQVTLRCSSQSGHNTVSWYQQALGQGPQFIFQYYREEENGRGNFPPRFSGLQFPNYSSELNVNALELDDSALYLCASSQGGSTDTQYFGPGTRLTVL.

This clone has just one count. The chain couples TRBV15 to TRBJ1-1; D ambiguous. The germline gives CDR1 LNHNV, CDR2 YYDKDF (reference sequence). The CDR3 contains 14 residues. Trimming pared 0 bases from V and 3 bases from J, leaving 8 bases between. The CDR3 here is CATSREGAYTEAFF. The CDR3 bases are TGTGCCACCAGCAGAGAAGGAGCGTACACTGAAGCTTTCTTT.

This chain joins TRBV5-4 and TRBJ1-2; TRBD1 agrees at 7 bases. Looked up from germline, CDR1 is SGHNT and CDR2 is YYREEE (reference sequence). Trimming removed 4 bases from V and 2 bases from J; junction bases left unmatched: 8. CDR3 length: 15 amino acids. In DNA form, the CDR3 reads TGTGCCAGCAGCCCCGGTGGGACAGAGAACTATGGCTACACCTTC. It encodes CASSPGGTENYGYTF.

This clone was recorded only once. V and J are TRBV5-6 and TRBJ2-2, with D possibly matching TRBD2 (6 bases). The V end was cut by 3 bases, the J end by 4 bases, with 13 bases between. The CDR3 is made up of 15 amino acids. The germline gives CDR1 SGHDT, CDR2 YYEEEE. Here the CDR3 DNA reads TGTGCCAGCAGCTCCTACTGGGAGGTCACCGGGGAGCTGTTTTTT. Its translation: CASSSYWEVTGELFF.

CDR3 in DNA: TGTGCCAGCAGCCTCAGGGACACTGAAGCTTTCTTT. Encoded protein: CASSLRDTEAFF. This sequence joins TRBV9 and TRBJ1-1; D perhaps matches TRBD1 (5 bases). Per germline, CDR1 SGDLS and CDR2 YYNGEE. CDR3 length: 12 residues. The V end was cut by 4 bases, the J end by 3 bases, with 7 bases between.

The rearrangement links TRBV6-1 to TRBJ2-2, with TRBD2 identical over 8 bases. The V segment lost 3 bases and the J segment 4 bases; nucleotides outside the gene matches: 7. Per germline, CDR1 MNHNS and CDR2 SASEGT. The CDR3 runs 16 residues. The CDR3 loop reads CASSERAGGPTGELFF. DNA of the CDR3: TGTGCCAGCAGTGAGCGCGCGGGGGGCCCCACCGGGGAGCTGTTTTTT.

This clone is a singleton in its sample. J is TRBJ1-1 and V is TRBV11-3; D ambiguous. The germline V gene encodes CDR1 SGHNT and CDR2 YENEEA. The V gene lost 3 bases and the J gene lost 0 bases, with 11 bases spanning the gap. CDR3 length: 15 residues. The CDR3 DNA reads TGTGCCAGCAGCTTCCCCGCTTCAGTGAACACTGAAGCTTTCTTT. Its translation: CASSFPASVNTEAFF.

J is TRBJ1-5 and V is TRBV24-1, with a tentative D call TRBD1 (6 bases). Germline CDR1 and CDR2: KGHDR and SFDVKD. The CDR3 loop spans 15 amino acids. The V end was cut by 0 bases, the J end by 4 bases, with 9 bases between. CDR3 nucleotides: TGTGCCACCAGTGATTTGGGACAGCAAAATCAGCCCCAGCATTTT. It yields the protein CATSDLGQQNQPQHF.

CDR3: CASRPRAGAPDTQYF. The CDR3 DNA reads TGTGCCAGCCGGCCCAGGGCGGGGGCCCCAGATACGCAGTATTTT. This rearrangement joins TRBV5-4 to TRBJ2-3; D is perhaps TRBD2 (7 bases). CDR1 is SGHNT and CDR2 is YYREEE in the germline V gene (reference sequence). The CDR3 has 15 residues. V gave up 7 bases and J gave up 4 bases, with 19 bases separating them.

The chain joins TRBV5-4 to TRBJ1-2; D not resolved. The germline V and J ends were trimmed by 0 bases and 1 base, with 13 bases remaining between them. The germline V gene encodes CDR1 SGHNT and CDR2 YYREEE (reference sequence). CDR3 length: 16 residues. The CDR3 DNA reads as TGTGCCAGCAGCTTGGAGGAGGGCTCCTTTAACTATGGCTACACCTTC. This sequence encodes CASSLEEGSFNYGYTF.

The chain employs TRBV7-2 and TRBJ2-3; TRBD2 aligns across 13 bases. The germline V gene has CDR1 SGHTA and CDR2 FQGNSA. V trimming: 5 bases; J trimming: 3 bases; junction bases outside the gene matches: 11. The CDR3 is 18 amino acids. CDR3 DNA: TGTGCCAGCAGCCAAAGACGACTAGCGGGAGGCGGGACAGATACGCAGTATTTT. It encodes CASSQRRLAGGGTDTQYF.

The chain carries TRBV5-8 and TRBJ2-6, with D unresolved. The CDR3 spans 15 residues. CDR1 is SGHTS and CDR2 is YDEGEE in the germline V gene. Trimming cost V 4 bases and J 4 bases, with 12 bases left between them. CDR3 region: CASSLGSAGANVLTF. The CDR3 region has the DNA TGTGCCAGCAGCCTTGGTTCTGCGGGGGCCAACGTCCTGACTTTC.

The rearrangement joins TRBV9 to TRBJ1-1; possible D gene TRBD1, 5 bases. Deletions cut 2 bases from V and 6 bases from J, with 11 bases between. From germline, CDR1 is SGDLS and CDR2 YYNGEE. The CDR3 runs to 13 residues. The CDR3 loop reads CASSVGGSAEAFF. CDR3 DNA sequence: TGTGCCAGCAGCGTCGGGGGGTCGGCTGAAGCTTTCTTT.

This chain links TRBV18 with TRBJ1-3, with D perhaps matching TRBD1 (5 bases). The CDR3 is 17 amino acids. Germline V gene data show CDR1 as KGHSH and CDR2 as LQKENI. Deletions cut 8 bases from V and 0 bases from J, with 20 bases between. The CDR3 DNA follows: TGTGCCAGCGCACGACGGTCCCAGGGCTACTCTGGAAACACCATATATTTT. This gives the protein CASARRSQGYSGNTIYF.

This chain links TRBV19 with TRBJ2-5; D perhaps matches TRBD2 (5 bases). The CDR3 totals 13 residues. V was shortened by 5 bases and J by 5 bases, with 12 bases between the two germline ends. The germline CDR1 and CDR2 sequences are LNHDA and SQIVND (reference sequence). This chain's CDR3 is CASSSEVMETQYF. The CDR3 region has the DNA TGTGCCAGTAGTTCGGAGGTGATGGAGACCCAGTACTTC. The variable domain in full, completed from reference TRBV19 and TRBJ2-5, reads DGGITQSPKYLFRKEGQNVTLSCEQNLNHDAMYWYRQDPGQGLRLIYYSQIVNDFQKGDIAEGYSVSREKKESFPLTVTSAQKNPTAFYLCASSSEVMETQYFGPGTRLLVL.

Turning to this clone: This sample includes further DNA sequences coding for the same CDR3. The CDR3 spells CASSLDGINQPQHF. CDR3 nucleotides: TGCGCCAGCAGCCTGGACGGGATAAATCAGCCCCAGCATTTT. This chain joins TRBV5-1 and TRBJ1-5; D gene unclear. The CDR3 runs 14 residues. With 4 bases removed from V and 4 bases from J, the gap between germline ends came to 12 bases. CDR1 is SGHRS, CDR2 YFSETQ, per germline.

The J gene is TRBJ1-3, the V gene TRBV9; 10 bases are a match to TRBD1. Per germline, CDR1 SGDLS and CDR2 YYNGEE. CDR3 length: 17 amino acids. V lost 3 bases, J lost 4 bases, and 10 bases stayed unmatched. The CDR3 loop reads CASSDPGTGADGNTIYF. The CDR3 DNA follows: TGTGCCAGCAGCGACCCAGGGACAGGGGCGGACGGAAACACCATATATTTT.

The V gene is TRBV4-3, the J gene TRBJ1-4, with D possibly matching TRBD1 (6 bases). CDR3 length: 15 amino acids. Germline V gene data show CDR1 as LGHNA and CDR2 as YSLEER. V was cut by 0 bases and J by 7 bases, with 12 bases left in between. The CDR3, as DNA: TGCGCCAGCAGCCAAGAAACAGGGTCGGGTGAAAAACTGTTTTTT. Encoded protein: CASSQETGSGEKLFF.

The rearrangement uses TRBV5-1 and TRBJ1-1; maybe TRBD1 (6 bases). The ends were cut back, 3 bases at V and 4 bases at J, with 13 bases in the middle. This CDR3 has 14 residues. Germline V gene data show CDR1 as SGHRS and CDR2 as YFSETQ. CDR3 sequence reads: CASSSTGAVTEAFF. In DNA, the CDR3 is TGCGCCAGCAGCTCGACAGGAGCGGTCACTGAAGCTTTCTTT.

This chain connects TRBV2 to TRBJ1-2; TRBD1 agrees at 7 bases. With V trimmed by 4 bases and J by 4 bases, 9 bases remained unmatched. The CDR3 spans 15 residues. Germline-derived CDR1 and CDR2 are SNHLY and FYNNEI. This CDR3 is CASSVGAGGSYGYTF. The CDR3 DNA reads as TGTGCCAGCAGTGTAGGGGCAGGGGGTTCCTATGGCTACACCTTC.